This is a list of T cell receptor beta chains from one sample in a study of lymphopenia after photon versus proton radiotherapy. Sequencing was performed with immunoSEQ multiplex PCR; in TCRdb, only in-frame clones are kept and a portion is missing. In the table there are around 160,000 clones, more than 85% of which are singletons. Sequencing used peripheral blood, obtained from a patient treated with photon-based radiotherapy. These receptors were obtained from a man aged 50 to 60 with gastric cancer. Both conserved end residues are part of each CDR3. Fields, in order: J gene, V gene, D gene, clone size, CDR3 DNA, CDR3 protein. A D gene is named only where the DNA matches it firmly. The listing skips clone size in some rows; elsewhere it reads once, few, many or a size class.

J: TRBJ1-1
V: TRBV5-1
D: NA
size: NA
DNA: TGCGCCAGCAGCTTGAAGTTCTCCGGGGGACACACTGAAGCTTTCTTT
CDR3: CASSLKFSGGHTEAFF

J: TRBJ2-2
V: TRBV7-2
D: TRBD1
size: NA
DNA: TGTGCCACTCCGAGGTCGAGGGGACAGGGTACCGGGGAGCTGTTTTTT
CDR3: CATPRSRGQGTGELFF

J: TRBJ1-5
V: TRBV29-1
D: TRBD1
size: NA
DNA: TGCAGCGTGACAGGGGATAGCAATCAGCCCCAGCATTTT
CDR3: CSVTGDSNQPQHF

J: TRBJ2-1
V: TRBV9
D: NA
size: once
DNA: TGTGCCAGCAGTGATCGAGCCCGGTATGACAATGAGCAGTTCTTC
CDR3: CASSDRARYDNEQFF

J: TRBJ2-1
V: TRBV5-1
D: TRBD2
size: NA
DNA: TGCGCCAGCAGCAAGCGGGAGGCGGTTGAGCAGTTCTTC
CDR3: CASSKREAVEQFF

J: TRBJ2-1
V: TRBV5-1
D: TRBD1
size: NA
DNA: TGCGCCAGCAGCTACGGGACAGCATCCAATGAGCAGTTCTTC
CDR3: CASSYGTASNEQFF

J: TRBJ1-2
V: TRBV28
D: NA
size: few
DNA: TGTGCCAGCAGTTTAGCAGGGGTGGGACGCGGCTACACCTTC
CDR3: CASSLAGVGRGYTF

J: TRBJ2-1
V: TRBV29-1
D: TRBD2
size: once
DNA: TGCAGCGTAGCTATACTAGCGGACTCCTACAATGAGCAGTTCTTC
CDR3: CSVAILADSYNEQFF

J: TRBJ1-2
V: TRBV30
D: NA
size: NA
DNA: TGTGCCTGGTCCGGGGGAACTAACTATGGCTACACCTTC
CDR3: CAWSGGTNYGYTF

J: TRBJ2-5
V: TRBV9
D: NA
size: NA
DNA: TGTGCCAGCAGCCCCGGGGTGGCTATAGAGACCCAGTACTTC
CDR3: CASSPGVAIETQYF

J: TRBJ1-2
V: TRBV6-5
D: TRBD1
size: NA
DNA: TGTGCCAGCAGTTACTCGATAGGACAGGGGCCTGGCTACACCTTC
CDR3: CASSYSIGQGPGYTF

J: TRBJ2-7
V: TRBV7-8
D: TRBD1
size: NA
DNA: TGTGCCAGCAGCCGACAGGGTAATTCCTACGAGCAGTACTTC
CDR3: CASSRQGNSYEQYF

J: TRBJ1-1
V: TRBV18
D: TRBD1
size: few
DNA: TGTGCCAGCTCACCCCGTCATTTACAGGGGGGCAACACTGAAGCTTTCTTT
CDR3: CASSPRHLQGGNTEAFF

J: TRBJ2-1
V: TRBV6-5
D: NA
size: NA
DNA: TGTGCCAGCAGTTATATCGGGGGGCAGTTCTTC
CDR3: CASSYIGGQFF

J: TRBJ2-7
V: TRBV30
D: NA
size: NA
DNA: TGTGCCTGGAGCATAACCTTCAGGGGAATGTCCTACGAGCAGTACTTC
CDR3: CAWSITFRGMSYEQYF

J: TRBJ2-4
V: TRBV30
D: NA
size: NA
DNA: TGTGCCTGGACAGGGAAACTTAAAAACATTCAGTACTTC
CDR3: CAWTGKLKNIQYF

J: TRBJ2-1
V: TRBV4-1
D: NA
size: NA
DNA: TGCGCCAGCAGCCAAGTCGGGACCACACTCGGGCAGTTCTTC
CDR3: CASSQVGTTLGQFF

J: TRBJ1-2
V: TRBV19
D: NA
size: NA
DNA: TGTGCCAGTAGTATTGACAGGAGGGATGGCTACACCTTC
CDR3: CASSIDRRDGYTF

J: TRBJ1-1
V: TRBV28
D: TRBD1
size: NA
DNA: TGTGCCAGCAGCTGGACAGGGAACACTGAAGCTTTCTTT
CDR3: CASSWTGNTEAFF

J: TRBJ2-3
V: TRBV7-9
D: NA
size: NA
DNA: TGTGCCAGCAGCTTAGGATTCGGTCGGGATGGGACAGATACGCAGTATTTT
CDR3: CASSLGFGRDGTDTQYF

J: TRBJ2-6
V: TRBV2
D: NA
size: NA
DNA: TGTGCCAGCAGTTTCCAGGGGTCTGGGGCCAACGTCCTGACTTTC
CDR3: CASSFQGSGANVLTF

J: TRBJ2-5
V: TRBV10-2
D: NA
size: NA
DNA: TGCGCCAGCAGTGACGGCGGGACGCAAGAGACCCAGTACTTC
CDR3: CASSDGGTQETQYF

J: TRBJ1-4
V: TRBV28
D: NA
size: NA
DNA: TGTGCCAGCAGCAACAGTGAAAAACTGTTTTTT
CDR3: CASSNSEKLFF

J: TRBJ2-4
V: TRBV7-9
D: NA
size: NA
DNA: TGTGCCAGCAGCTTAAACCTCGACAGGGCCAAAAACATTCAGTACTTC
CDR3: CASSLNLDRAKNIQYF

J: TRBJ1-2
V: TRBV18
D: NA
size: NA
DNA: TGTGCCAGCTCCCCGGGGGGGAACTATGGCTACACCTTC
CDR3: CASSPGGNYGYTF

J: TRBJ2-5
V: TRBV5-1
D: TRBD2
size: NA
DNA: TGCGCCAGCAGCTTTGGTACTAGCGGGAGGACCCAGTACTTC
CDR3: CASSFGTSGRTQYF

J: TRBJ1-2
V: TRBV6-5
D: NA
size: NA
DNA: TGTGCCAGCAGTTACTCGGGGCCAGGGGATGGTTACACCTTC
CDR3: CASSYSGPGDGYTF

J: TRBJ2-5
V: TRBV5-1
D: NA
size: NA
DNA: TGCGCCAGCAGAGGGCTAGGAGGGCGGGAGACCCAGTACTTC
CDR3: CASRGLGGRETQYF

J: TRBJ2-5
V: TRBV19
D: NA
size: NA
DNA: TGTGCCAGTAGTATAGTTGAGGGAACCGCATCGGAGACCCAGTACTTC
CDR3: CASSIVEGTASETQYF

J: TRBJ2-7
V: TRBV5-4
D: NA
size: NA
DNA: TGTGCCAGCAGCGTCGGGAGTAGGGACGAGCAGTACTTC
CDR3: CASSVGSRDEQYF

J: TRBJ2-1
V: TRBV9
D: NA
size: NA
DNA: TGTGCCAGCAGCCCTGGGGGGAGTCCAGATTTCTACAATGAGCAGTTCTTC
CDR3: CASSPGGSPDFYNEQFF

J: TRBJ2-7
V: TRBV7-2
D: TRBD1
size: NA
DNA: TGTGCCAGCAGCAGAGACCGGGACAGGTACGAGCAGTACTTC
CDR3: CASSRDRDRYEQYF

J: TRBJ2-1
V: TRBV20-1
D: NA
size: few
DNA: TGCAGTGCCGCCCCAGAGAATGAGCAGTTCTTC
CDR3: CSAAPENEQFF

J: TRBJ2-5
V: TRBV5-1
D: TRBD2
size: few
DNA: TGCGCCAGCAGCTTCGGCCTAGCGGAAGAGACCCAGTACTTC
CDR3: CASSFGLAEETQYF

J: TRBJ2-1
V: TRBV5-6
D: TRBD2
size: NA
DNA: TGTGCCAGCAGCTTAGTCGGAGCGGGAGGAATCTACAATGAGCAGTTCTTC
CDR3: CASSLVGAGGIYNEQFF

J: TRBJ2-1
V: TRBV18
D: TRBD1
size: once
DNA: TGTGCCAGCTCACCACCGCCAGGGGGACAGGGTGAGCAGTTCTTC
CDR3: CASSPPPGGQGEQFF

J: TRBJ2-7
V: TRBV4-1
D: TRBD1
size: NA
DNA: TGCGCCAGCAGCGCCGAAAGTACAGGGGGCTACGAGCAGTACTTC
CDR3: CASSAESTGGYEQYF

J: TRBJ2-3
V: TRBV9
D: TRBD2
size: NA
DNA: TGTGCCAGCAGCGTAGTGGGGGGGGGTTCTAGCGACCCCACAGATACGCAGTATTTT
CDR3: CASSVVGGGSSDPTDTQYF

J: TRBJ2-1
V: TRBV5-1
D: TRBD2
size: NA
DNA: TGCGCCAGCAGCCCAGCTAGCGGGAGGGCCGGGAATGAGCAGTTCTTC
CDR3: CASSPASGRAGNEQFF

J: TRBJ2-7
V: TRBV5-4
D: TRBD2
size: NA
DNA: TGTGCCAGCAGCGCGCAACGGACTAGCGGGAAGGCCTACGAGCAGTACTTC
CDR3: CASSAQRTSGKAYEQYF

J: TRBJ2-7
V: TRBV29-1
D: TRBD2
size: NA
DNA: TGCAGCGTTGAAGCATCGTCTAGCGGGAGGTACGAGCAGTACTTC
CDR3: CSVEASSSGRYEQYF

J: TRBJ1-1
V: TRBV18
D: NA
size: NA
DNA: TGTGCCAGCTCCCGCGGACCCGCAGCGGGGATGAACACTGAAGCTTTCTTT
CDR3: CASSRGPAAGMNTEAFF

J: TRBJ2-7
V: TRBV19
D: NA
size: NA
DNA: TGTGCCAGTAGTACAGGGAACTCCTACGAGCAGTACTTC
CDR3: CASSTGNSYEQYF

J: TRBJ1-2
V: TRBV9
D: NA
size: NA
DNA: TGTGCCAGCAGCGCCTCCGGGCAAGCTAACTATGGCTACACCTTC
CDR3: CASSASGQANYGYTF

J: TRBJ2-7
V: TRBV6-1
D: NA
size: NA
DNA: TGTGCCAGCAGTCTCCTCGAGGACCAGTCCTACGAGCAGTACTTC
CDR3: CASSLLEDQSYEQYF

J: TRBJ2-5
V: TRBV7-8
D: TRBD2
size: few
DNA: TGTGCCAGCAGCTTAGTACGCGCGGCTAGCGGGAGGAAGACCCAGTACTTC
CDR3: CASSLVRAASGRKTQYF

J: TRBJ2-1
V: TRBV5-1
D: NA
size: NA
DNA: TGCGCCAGCAGCTTGAATACATTAGACAATGAGCAGTTCTTC
CDR3: CASSLNTLDNEQFF

J: TRBJ1-2
V: TRBV13
D: NA
size: NA
DNA: TGTGCCAGCAGCCTAGCACTAGACGGCTATGGCTACACCTTC
CDR3: CASSLALDGYGYTF

J: TRBJ2-4
V: TRBV7-9
D: NA
size: NA
DNA: TGTGCCAGCAGCTTACAGGGTGACAAAAACATTCAGTACTTC
CDR3: CASSLQGDKNIQYF

J: TRBJ1-3
V: TRBV5-1
D: NA
size: NA
DNA: TGCGCCAGCAGCTTGGGTGGAGGGGTTACTGGAAACACCATATATTTT
CDR3: CASSLGGGVTGNTIYF

J: TRBJ1-2
V: TRBV7-9
D: TRBD1
size: NA
DNA: TGTGCCAGCAGCTTAGTTATGGACAGGGATCGTGGCTACACCTTC
CDR3: CASSLVMDRDRGYTF

J: TRBJ2-5
V: TRBV4-2
D: NA
size: NA
DNA: TGTGCCAGCAGCCAAGATGATAAGAGACAGGAGACCCAGTACTTC
CDR3: CASSQDDKRQETQYF

J: TRBJ1-1
V: TRBV6-5
D: NA
size: NA
DNA: TGTGCCAGCAGTTACTCTAACGGGGTGAACACTGAAGCTTTCTTT
CDR3: CASSYSNGVNTEAFF

J: TRBJ1-2
V: TRBV9
D: NA
size: once
DNA: TGTGCCAGCAGCTCCCGGGGGGGAAACTATGGCTACACCTTC
CDR3: CASSSRGGNYGYTF

J: TRBJ2-2
V: TRBV15
D: NA
size: once
DNA: TGTGCCACCAGTATAGGGGGGACGGCCACCGGGGAGCTGTTTTTT
CDR3: CATSIGGTATGELFF

J: TRBJ2-3
V: TRBV19
D: NA
size: NA
DNA: TGTGCCAGTAGACCAGGGGCCACAGATACGCAGTATTTT
CDR3: CASRPGATDTQYF

J: TRBJ2-5
V: TRBV7-2
D: NA
size: NA
DNA: TGTGCCAGCAGCCCCGGGACGGGGGAGACCCAGTACTTC
CDR3: CASSPGTGETQYF

J: TRBJ2-1
V: TRBV11-3
D: TRBD2
size: NA
DNA: TGTGCCAGCAGCCCTAGCGGGAGGGCCAATGAGCAGTTCTTC
CDR3: CASSPSGRANEQFF

J: TRBJ1-5
V: TRBV19
D: NA
size: once
DNA: TGTGCCATATCTGGGGGATATAGCAATCAGCCCCAGCATTTT
CDR3: CAISGGYSNQPQHF